This TCR beta chain was recovered during a study of shared clonotypes between healthy human individuals. TCRdb keeps only in-frame clones here, not all; method: immunoSEQ multiplex PCR. The data hold 950,000 to 1,100,000 clones, with roughly 75% observed a single time. Investigators divided CD4+ cells into CD45RA+ naive and CD45RA-negative memory subsets. V gave up 6 bases and J gave up 0 bases; unmatched junction bases: 7. CDR3 size: 16 residues. Germline CDR1 and CDR2: KGHSH and LQKENI. The chain joins TRBV18 to TRBJ2-3; 9 bases match TRBD2. This receptor was identified in a man younger than 35 in good health. The source material was memory CD4+ T cells sorted from blood. Indicated subset: CD45RA-negative fraction. The chain's CDR3 is CASSRPSGASTDTQYF. Written as DNA, the CDR3 is TGTGCCAGCTCTCGTCCTAGCGGGGCCAGCACAGATACGCAGTATTTT.